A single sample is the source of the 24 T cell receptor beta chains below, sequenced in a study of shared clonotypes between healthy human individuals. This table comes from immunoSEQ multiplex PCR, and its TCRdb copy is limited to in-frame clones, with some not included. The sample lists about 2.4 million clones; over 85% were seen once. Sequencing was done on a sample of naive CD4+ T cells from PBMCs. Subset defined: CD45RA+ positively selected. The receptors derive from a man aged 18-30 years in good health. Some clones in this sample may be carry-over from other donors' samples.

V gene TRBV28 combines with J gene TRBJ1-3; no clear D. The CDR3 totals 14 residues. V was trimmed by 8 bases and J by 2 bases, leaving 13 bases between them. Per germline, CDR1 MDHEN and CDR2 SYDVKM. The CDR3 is CASGSIATGNTIYF. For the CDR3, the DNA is TGTGCCAGCGGATCGATAGCAACTGGAAACACCATATATTTT.

The CDR3 spells CASTTGTGFWGTNEKLFF. The CDR3 DNA reads as TGTGCCAGCACGACCGGCACAGGGTTTTGGGGAACTAATGAAAAACTGTTTTTT. The rearrangement joins TRBV19 to TRBJ1-4; D might be TRBD1 (6 bases). The CDR3 is 18 amino acids. CDR1 and CDR2 (germline): LNHDA, SQIVND (reference sequence). Trimming took 9 bases from V and 1 from J, leaving 24 bases between them.

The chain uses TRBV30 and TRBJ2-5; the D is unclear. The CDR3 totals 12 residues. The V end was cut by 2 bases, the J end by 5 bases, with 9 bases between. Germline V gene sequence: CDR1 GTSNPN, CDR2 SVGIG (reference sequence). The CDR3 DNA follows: TGTGCCTGGAGTCTCCCCCGGGAGACCCAGTACTTC. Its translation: CAWSLPRETQYF.

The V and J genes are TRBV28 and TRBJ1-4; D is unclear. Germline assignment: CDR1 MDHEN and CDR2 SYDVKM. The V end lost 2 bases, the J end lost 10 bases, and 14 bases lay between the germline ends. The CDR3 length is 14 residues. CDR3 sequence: CASSLPYFGGKLFF. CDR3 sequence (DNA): TGTGCCAGCAGTTTACCATATTTTGGAGGAAAACTGTTTTTT.

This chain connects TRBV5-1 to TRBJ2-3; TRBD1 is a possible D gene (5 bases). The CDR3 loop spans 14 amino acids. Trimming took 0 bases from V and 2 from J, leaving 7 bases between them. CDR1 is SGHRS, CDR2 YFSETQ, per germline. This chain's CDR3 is CASSLDRHTDTQYF. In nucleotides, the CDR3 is TGCGCCAGCAGCTTGGACAGGCACACAGATACGCAGTATTTT.

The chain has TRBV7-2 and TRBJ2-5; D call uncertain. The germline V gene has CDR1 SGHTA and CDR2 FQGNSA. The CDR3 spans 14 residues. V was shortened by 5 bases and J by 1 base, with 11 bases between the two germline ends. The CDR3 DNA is TGTGCCAGCAGCCGTAGGGCCATCCAAGAGACCCAGTACTTC. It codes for CASSRRAIQETQYF.

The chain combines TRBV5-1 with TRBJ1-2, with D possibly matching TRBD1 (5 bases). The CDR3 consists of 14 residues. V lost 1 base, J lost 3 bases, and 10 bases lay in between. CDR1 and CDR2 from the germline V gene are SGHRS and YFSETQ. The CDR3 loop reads CASSLPGADYGYTF. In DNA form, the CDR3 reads TGCGCCAGCAGCTTGCCCGGGGCTGACTATGGCTACACCTTC.

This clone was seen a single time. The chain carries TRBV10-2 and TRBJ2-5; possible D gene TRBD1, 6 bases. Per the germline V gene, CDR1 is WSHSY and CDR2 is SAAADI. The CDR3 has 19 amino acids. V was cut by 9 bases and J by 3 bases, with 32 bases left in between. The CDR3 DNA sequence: TGCGCCAGTACGGACAGCTACCCGGGAATCACTACCGGGGAAGAGACCCAGTACTTC. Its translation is CASTDSYPGITTGEETQYF.

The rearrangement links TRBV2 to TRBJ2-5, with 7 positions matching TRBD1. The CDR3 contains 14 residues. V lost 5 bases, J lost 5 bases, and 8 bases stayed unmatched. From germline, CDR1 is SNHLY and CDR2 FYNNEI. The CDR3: CASSRQGEGETQYF. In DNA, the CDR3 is TGTGCCAGCAGTAGACAGGGAGAGGGGGAGACCCAGTACTTC.

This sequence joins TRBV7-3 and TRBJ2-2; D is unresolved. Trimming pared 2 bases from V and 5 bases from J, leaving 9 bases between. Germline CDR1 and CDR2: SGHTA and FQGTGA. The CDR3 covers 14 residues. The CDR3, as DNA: TGTGCCAGCAGCTTACGTCGGCAGACCGGGGAGCTGTTTTTT. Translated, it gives CASSLRRQTGELFF.

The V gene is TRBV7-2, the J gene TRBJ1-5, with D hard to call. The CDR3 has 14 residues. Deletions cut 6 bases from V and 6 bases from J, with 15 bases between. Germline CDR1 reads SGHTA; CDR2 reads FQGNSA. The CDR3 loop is CASSPEQGVQPQHF. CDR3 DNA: TGTGCCAGCAGTCCAGAGCAAGGCGTTCAGCCCCAGCATTTT.

The CDR3 sequence is CAISGTSTGTYEQYF. CDR3 bases: TGTGCCATCAGTGGGACGTCGACAGGGACCTACGAGCAGTACTTC. The chain recombines TRBV10-3 with TRBJ2-7; 7 nucleotides line up with TRBD1. The CDR3 has 15 amino acids. Germline loops: CDR1 ENHRY, CDR2 SYGVKD. J was trimmed by 2 bases and V by 4 bases; bases with no gene match: 8.

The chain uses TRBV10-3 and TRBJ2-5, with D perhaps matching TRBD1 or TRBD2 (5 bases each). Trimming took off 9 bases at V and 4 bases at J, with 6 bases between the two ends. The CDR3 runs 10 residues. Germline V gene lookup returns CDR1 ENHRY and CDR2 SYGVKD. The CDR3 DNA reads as TGTGCCATGGGGACAGAGACCCAGTACTTC. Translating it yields CAMGTETQYF.

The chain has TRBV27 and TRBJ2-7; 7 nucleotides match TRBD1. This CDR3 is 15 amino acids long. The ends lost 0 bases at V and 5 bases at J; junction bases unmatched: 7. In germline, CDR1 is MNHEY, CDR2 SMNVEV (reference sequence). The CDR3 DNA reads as TGTGCCAGCAGTTTATCGAGGGGGCCAGGCGACGAGCAGTACTTC. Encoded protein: CASSLSRGPGDEQYF.

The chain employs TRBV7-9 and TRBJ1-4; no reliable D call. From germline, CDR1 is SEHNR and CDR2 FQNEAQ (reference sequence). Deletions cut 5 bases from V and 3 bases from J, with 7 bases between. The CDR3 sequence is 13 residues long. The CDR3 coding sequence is TGTGCCAGCAGCCCACCCGCTAATGAAAAACTGTTTTTT. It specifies CASSPPANEKLFF.

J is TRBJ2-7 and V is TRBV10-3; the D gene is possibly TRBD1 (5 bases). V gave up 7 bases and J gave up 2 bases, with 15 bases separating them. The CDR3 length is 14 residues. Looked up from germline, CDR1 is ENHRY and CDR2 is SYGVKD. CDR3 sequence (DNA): TGTGCCATCAAAGGGGATCAGCCAACCTACGAGCAGTACTTC. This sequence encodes CAIKGDQPTYEQYF.

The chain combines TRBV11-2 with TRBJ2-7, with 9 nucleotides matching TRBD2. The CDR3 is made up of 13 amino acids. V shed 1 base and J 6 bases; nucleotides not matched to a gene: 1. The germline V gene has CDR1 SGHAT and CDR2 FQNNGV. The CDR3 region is CASSLASGAEQYF. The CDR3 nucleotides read TGTGCCAGCAGCTTAGCTAGCGGGGCCGAGCAGTACTTC.

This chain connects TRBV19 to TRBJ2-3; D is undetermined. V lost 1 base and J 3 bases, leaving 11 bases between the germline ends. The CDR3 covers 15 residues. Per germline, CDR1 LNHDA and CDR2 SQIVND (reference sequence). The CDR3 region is CASSIVGSRTDTQYF. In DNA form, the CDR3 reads TGTGCCAGTAGTATAGTGGGCAGTAGGACAGATACGCAGTATTTT.

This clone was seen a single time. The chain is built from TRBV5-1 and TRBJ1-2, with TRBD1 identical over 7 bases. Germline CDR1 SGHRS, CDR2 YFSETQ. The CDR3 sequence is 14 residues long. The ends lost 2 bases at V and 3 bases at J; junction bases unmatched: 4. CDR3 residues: CASSFIDRDYGYTF. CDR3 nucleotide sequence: TGCGCCAGCAGCTTTATAGACAGGGACTATGGCTACACCTTC.

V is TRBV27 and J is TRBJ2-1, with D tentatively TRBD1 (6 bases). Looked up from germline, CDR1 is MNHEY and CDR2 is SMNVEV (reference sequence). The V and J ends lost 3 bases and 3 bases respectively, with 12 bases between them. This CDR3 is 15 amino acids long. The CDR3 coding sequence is TGTGCCAGCAGTTTTGACAGGAGAAGCTACAATGAGCAGTTCTTC. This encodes CASSFDRRSYNEQFF.

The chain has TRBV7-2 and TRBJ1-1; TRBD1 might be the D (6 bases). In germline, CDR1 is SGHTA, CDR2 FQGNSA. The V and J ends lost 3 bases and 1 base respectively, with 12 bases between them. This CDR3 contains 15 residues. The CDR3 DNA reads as TGTGCCAGCAGCTTCCAACAGGGCCCGAACACTGAAGCTTTCTTT. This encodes CASSFQQGPNTEAFF.

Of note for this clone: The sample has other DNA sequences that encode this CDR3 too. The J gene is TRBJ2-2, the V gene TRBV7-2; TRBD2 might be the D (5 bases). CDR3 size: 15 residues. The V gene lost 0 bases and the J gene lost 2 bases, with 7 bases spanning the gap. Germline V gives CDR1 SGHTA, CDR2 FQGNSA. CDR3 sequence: CASSLASGNTGELFF. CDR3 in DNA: TGTGCCAGCAGCTTAGCCAGCGGCAACACCGGGGAGCTGTTTTTT. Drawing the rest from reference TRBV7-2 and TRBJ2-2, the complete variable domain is GAGVSQSPSNKVTEKGKDVELRCDPISGHTALYWYRQSLGQGLEFLIYFQGNSAPDKSGLPSDRFSAERTGGSVSTLTIQRTQQEDSAVYLCASSLASGNTGELFFGEGSRLTVL.

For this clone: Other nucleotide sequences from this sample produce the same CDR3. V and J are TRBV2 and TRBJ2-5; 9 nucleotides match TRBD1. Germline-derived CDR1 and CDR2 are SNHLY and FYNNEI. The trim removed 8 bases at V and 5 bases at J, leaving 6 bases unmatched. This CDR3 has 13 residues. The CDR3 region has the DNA TGTGCCAGCTCTCCAGGACAGGGGGAGACCCAGTACTTC. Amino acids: CASSPGQGETQYF.

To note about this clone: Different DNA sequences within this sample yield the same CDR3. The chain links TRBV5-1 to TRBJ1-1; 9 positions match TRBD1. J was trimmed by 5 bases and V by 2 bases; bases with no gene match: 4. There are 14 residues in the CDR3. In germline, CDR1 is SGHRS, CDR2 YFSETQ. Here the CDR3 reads CASSLTGGRTEAFF. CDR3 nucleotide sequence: TGCGCCAGCAGCTTAACAGGGGGCAGGACTGAAGCTTTCTTT. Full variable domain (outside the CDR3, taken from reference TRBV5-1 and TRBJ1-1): KAGVTQTPRYLIKTRGQQVTLSCSPISGHRSVSWYQQTPGQGLQFLFEYFSETQRNKGNFPGRFSGRQFSNSRSEMNVSTLELGDSALYLCASSLTGGRTEAFFGQGTRLTVV.